The entry that follows covers one T cell receptor beta chain sequence. The PCR ran on 60 Vbeta and 13 Jbeta primers. Clones were sequenced by immunoSEQ multiplex PCR, and TCRdb holds only the in-frame ones, with some missing. Its table lists some 26,000 clones. This sample is part of a study of cytomegalovirus exposure and HLA in healthy donors. CDR1 and CDR2 (germline): MDHEN, SYDVKM. There are 16 residues in the CDR3. Trimming cost V 2 bases and J 5 bases; bases outside gene matches: 9. Sequenced material: PBMCs. The sequence was collected from a male donor in good health and CMV-seropositive. This chain links TRBV28 with TRBJ2-3, with 8 positions matching TRBD1. The CDR3 DNA follows: TGTGCCAGCAGTTTAAAGCCAGGGGGCGCAGAAGATACGCAGTATTTT. It codes for CASSLKPGGAEDTQYF.